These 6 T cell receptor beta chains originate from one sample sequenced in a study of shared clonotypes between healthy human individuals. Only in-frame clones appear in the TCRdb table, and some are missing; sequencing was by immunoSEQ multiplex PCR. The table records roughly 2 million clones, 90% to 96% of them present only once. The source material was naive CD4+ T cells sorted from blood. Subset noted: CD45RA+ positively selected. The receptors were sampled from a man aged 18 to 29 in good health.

The CDR3 nucleotides are TGCGCCAGCACTAGGAGGGCCGGGGAGCTGTTTTTT. Residues: CASTRRAGELFF. The chain links TRBV10-1 to TRBJ2-2, with D perhaps matching TRBD2 (6 bases). The CDR3 spans 12 residues. Trimming stripped 7 bases from V and 6 bases from J, with 9 bases between. The germline V gene has CDR1 WNHNN and CDR2 SYGVQD (reference sequence).

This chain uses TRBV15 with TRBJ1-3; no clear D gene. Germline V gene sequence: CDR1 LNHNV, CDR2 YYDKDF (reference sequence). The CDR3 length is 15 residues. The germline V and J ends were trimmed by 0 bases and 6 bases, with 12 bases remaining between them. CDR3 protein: CATSRDRTLLNTIYF. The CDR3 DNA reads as TGTGCCACCAGCAGAGATCGGACTTTATTAAACACCATATATTTT.

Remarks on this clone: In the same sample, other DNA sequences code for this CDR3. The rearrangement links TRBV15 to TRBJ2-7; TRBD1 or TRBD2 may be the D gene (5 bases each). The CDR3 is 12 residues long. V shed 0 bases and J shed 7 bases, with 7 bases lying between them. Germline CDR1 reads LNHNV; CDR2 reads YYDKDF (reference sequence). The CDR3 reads CATSRDWGEQYF. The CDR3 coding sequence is TGTGCCACCAGCAGAGATTGGGGGGAGCAGTACTTC.

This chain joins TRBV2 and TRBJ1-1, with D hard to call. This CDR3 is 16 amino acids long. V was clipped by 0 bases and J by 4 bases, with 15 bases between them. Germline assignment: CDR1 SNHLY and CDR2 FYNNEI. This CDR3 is CASSEALLAGTTEAFF. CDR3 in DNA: TGTGCCAGCAGTGAAGCGCTTCTGGCCGGTACCACTGAAGCTTTCTTT.

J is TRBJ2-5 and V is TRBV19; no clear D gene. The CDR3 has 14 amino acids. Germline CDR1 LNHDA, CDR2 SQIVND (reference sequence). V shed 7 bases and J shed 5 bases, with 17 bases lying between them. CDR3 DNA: TGTGCCAGTACGAGGACCTACCCCCCGGAGACCCAGTACTTC. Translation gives CASTRTYPPETQYF.

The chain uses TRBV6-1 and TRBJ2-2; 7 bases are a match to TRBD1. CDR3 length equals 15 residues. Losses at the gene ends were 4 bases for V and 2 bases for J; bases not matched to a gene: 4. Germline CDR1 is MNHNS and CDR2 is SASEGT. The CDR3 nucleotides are TGTGCCAGCAGTGCCGGGACAGTAAACACCGGGGAGCTGTTTTTT. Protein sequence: CASSAGTVNTGELFF.